These T cell receptor beta chains were read from a single sample in a study of a mutant IDH1 vaccine in newly diagnosed glioma. Their antigens are not known. Sequencing was performed with immunoSEQ multiplex PCR; in TCRdb, only in-frame clones are kept and a portion is missing. The table shows roughly 45,000 clones, with approximately 88% occurring only once. Sequencing was performed on PBMCs, taken from a glioma patient whose treatment included an IDH1 peptide vaccine. These receptor sequences come from a woman between 18 and 29 years old with glioma. Some clones in this sample may be carry-over from other donors' samples. Each CDR3 is given with its conserved first and last residue. The D gene is left open where the match is weak. The size field is filled for only some rows; it gives once, few, many or a size class.

v_gene	d_gene	j_gene	abundance	CDR3aa	CDR3nt
TRBV7-2	-	TRBJ2-1	-	CASSSATLGRSYSYNEQFF	TGTGCCAGCAGCTCAGCGACTTTAGGCAGATCATACTCCTACAATGAGCAGTTCTTC
TRBV29-1	TRBD2	TRBJ2-2	-	CSVRGLAGDTGELFF	TGCAGCGTTCGCGGACTAGCGGGAGACACCGGGGAGCTGTTTTTT
TRBV5-1	TRBD2	TRBJ2-7	once	CASSLLAGAPYEQYF	TGCGCCAGCAGCCTCCTAGCGGGGGCGCCCTACGAGCAGTACTTC
TRBV7-2	TRBD2	TRBJ2-1	few	CASSLFPSGSFDEQFF	TGTGCCAGCAGCTTGTTTCCTAGCGGGAGTTTCGATGAGCAGTTCTTC
TRBV6-5	-	TRBJ2-2	-	CASSHPAGTGELFF	TGTGCCAGCAGTCACCCTGCAGGGACCGGGGAGCTGTTTTTT
TRBV5-1	-	TRBJ2-2	-	CASSPAVGGGTGELFF	TGCGCCAGCAGCCCGGCGGTGGGGGGCGGCACCGGGGAGCTGTTTTTT
TRBV14	-	TRBJ1-4	-	CASSQGRAGDEKLFF	TGTGCCAGCAGCCAAGGTAGGGCAGGGGATGAAAAACTGTTTTTT
TRBV11-3	-	TRBJ1-5	-	CASSPDGAGQPQHF	TGTGCCAGCAGCCCCGACGGCGCAGGACAGCCCCAGCATTTT
TRBV30	-	TRBJ1-1	-	CAWSLQPGSEAFF	TGTGCCTGGAGCCTTCAACCGGGGTCTGAAGCTTTCTTT
TRBV6-5	-	TRBJ1-1	few	CASSYAGGLGAFF	TGTGCCAGCAGTTATGCCGGGGGCTTGGGAGCTTTCTTT
TRBV7-9	TRBD2	TRBJ2-1	-	CASSFGTSGRTPYNEQFF	TGTGCCAGCAGCTTCGGGACTAGCGGGAGGACCCCCTACAATGAGCAGTTCTTC
TRBV19	TRBD2	TRBJ2-7	-	CASSIDPSGDYEQYF	TGTGCCAGTAGTATAGATCCTAGCGGTGACTACGAGCAGTACTTC
TRBV5-6	TRBD1	TRBJ1-1	-	CASSPRQGALQVEAFF	TGTGCCAGCAGCCCGCGACAGGGGGCTCTACAAGTAGAAGCTTTCTTT
TRBV15	-	TRBJ1-1	-	CATSRGGLDDTEAFF	TGTGCCACCAGCAGGGGGGGACTCGATGACACTGAAGCTTTCTTT
TRBV5-1	-	TRBJ2-7	-	CASRRHVSSYEQYF	TGCGCCAGCAGACGCCACGTGAGCTCCTACGAGCAGTACTTC
TRBV5-6	-	TRBJ2-7	-	CASSLFRSAYEQYF	TGTGCCAGCAGCTTGTTCCGATCCGCCTACGAGCAGTACTTC
TRBV27	TRBD2	TRBJ2-7	-	CASAGLAGALSYEQYF	TGTGCCAGCGCGGGACTAGCGGGGGCCCTCTCCTACGAGCAGTACTTC
TRBV9	TRBD2	TRBJ2-5	-	CASSVAVAGGGETQYF	TGTGCCAGCAGCGTAGCCGTAGCGGGAGGGGGAGAGACCCAGTACTTC
TRBV5-6	-	TRBJ1-6	-	CASSPGQYNSPLHF	TGTGCCAGCAGCCCCGGACAGTATAATTCACCCCTCCACTTT
TRBV23-1	-	TRBJ1-4	-	CASSQSMGDSLSTNEKLFF	TGCGCCAGCAGTCAATCGATGGGTGACAGCCTTTCAACTAATGAAAAACTGTTTTTT
TRBV29-1	TRBD1	TRBJ1-1	-	CSAGQGASNTEAFF	TGCAGCGCGGGACAGGGGGCGTCGAACACTGAAGCTTTCTTT
TRBV6-6	-	TRBJ2-3	-	CASRPWGDTQYF	TGTGCCAGCAGACCCTGGGGAGATACGCAGTATTTT
TRBV29-1	-	TRBJ2-5	-	CSTALLQETQYF	TGCAGCACGGCACTACTCCAAGAGACCCAGTACTTC
TRBV7-9	TRBD1	TRBJ2-7	few	CASSFRTGTYEQYF	TGTGCCAGCAGCTTTAGGACAGGAACCTACGAGCAGTACTTC
TRBV25-1	TRBD2	TRBJ2-7	-	CASSESGLAGLGYEQYF	TGTGCCAGCAGTGAATCTGGACTAGCGGGGCTGGGCTACGAGCAGTACTTC
TRBV5-1	-	TRBJ1-1	-	CASSLDSFLGSTEAFF	TGCGCCAGCAGCTTGGACTCCTTCCTAGGAAGCACTGAAGCTTTCTTT
TRBV27	-	TRBJ2-7	-	CASSLTQGQRQYF	TGTGCCAGCAGTCTAACACAGGGCCAGCGGCAGTACTTC
TRBV25-1	-	TRBJ2-6	-	CASSEPQLAGVLTF	TGTGCCAGCAGTGAACCACAGCTGGCCGGCGTCCTGACTTTC
TRBV9	TRBD2	TRBJ2-3	-	CASSPRTSGRADTQYF	TGTGCCAGCAGCCCTCGGACTAGCGGGAGGGCAGATACGCAGTATTTT
TRBV19	-	TRBJ1-1	few	CASSISGTLNTEAFF	TGTGCCAGTAGTATTTCCGGGACCTTAAACACTGAAGCTTTCTTT
TRBV10-1	-	TRBJ2-7	-	CAVKGPENGHYYEQYF	TGCGCCGTCAAGGGCCCCGAGAACGGACATTACTACGAGCAGTACTTC
TRBV5-6	TRBD2	TRBJ2-1	-	CASSSPWRGSGGYNEQFF	TGTGCCAGCAGCTCGCCCTGGAGGGGTAGCGGGGGATACAATGAGCAGTTCTTC
TRBV6-5	-	TRBJ2-7	once	CASSYSYSLVYEQYF	TGTGCCAGCAGTTATAGTTATTCTTTAGTCTACGAGCAGTACTTC
TRBV5-6	-	TRBJ1-1	-	CASSPIKAASNTEAFF	TGTGCCAGCAGTCCGATTAAGGCCGCTAGTAACACTGAAGCTTTCTTT
TRBV7-9	-	TRBJ2-7	once	CASSLMSGQASYEQYF	TGTGCCAGCAGCTTAATGTCGGGACAAGCTTCCTACGAGCAGTACTTC
TRBV4-1	TRBD1	TRBJ2-1	-	CASSPQGIEQFF	TGCGCCAGCAGCCCACAGGGGATTGAGCAGTTCTTC
TRBV5-1	-	TRBJ2-1	-	CASSFSRFRHEQFF	TGCGCCAGCAGCTTCTCTAGGTTTCGCCATGAGCAGTTCTTC
TRBV15	TRBD1	TRBJ2-3	-	CATSRVDRGTDTQYF	TGTGCCACCAGCAGAGTCGACAGGGGCACAGATACGCAGTATTTT
TRBV30	-	TRBJ1-1	-	CAWTSDNEAFF	TGTGCCTGGACTAGTGACAATGAAGCTTTCTTT
TRBV18	-	TRBJ2-7	-	CASSPPENSYEQYF	TGTGCCAGCTCACCACCGGAGAACTCCTACGAGCAGTACTTC
TRBV5-4	TRBD2	TRBJ2-3	-	CASSTGLAGVADTQYF	TGTGCCAGCAGCACTGGACTAGCGGGAGTGGCAGATACGCAGTATTTT
TRBV5-5	TRBD1	TRBJ1-1	-	CASSMTGIVGSTEAFF	TGTGCCAGCAGCATGACAGGGATAGTAGGTAGCACTGAAGCTTTCTTT